This TCR beta chain was sequenced in a study of response to subunit inactivated influenza vaccine. TCRdb reprocessed the RT-PCR reads via MiXCR and lists one record per CDR3 protein. This sample carries about 800,000 distinct CDR3 sequences, less than 25% of them seen once, and the ten largest clones take about 10%. Trimming removed 8 bases at V and 11 bases at J, with 13 bases between. The CDR3 consists of 11 residues. The input for sequencing was PBMCs from blood, taken 5 days after vaccination. J is TRBJ2-1 and V is TRBV12-3 or TRBV12-4; D is uncertain. The sequence was collected from a man aged 50-60 years who received an inactivated influenza vaccine. The CDR3, as DNA: TGTGCCAGCGGATATCAGGATAAGCAGTTCTTC. Protein product: CASGYQDKQFF.